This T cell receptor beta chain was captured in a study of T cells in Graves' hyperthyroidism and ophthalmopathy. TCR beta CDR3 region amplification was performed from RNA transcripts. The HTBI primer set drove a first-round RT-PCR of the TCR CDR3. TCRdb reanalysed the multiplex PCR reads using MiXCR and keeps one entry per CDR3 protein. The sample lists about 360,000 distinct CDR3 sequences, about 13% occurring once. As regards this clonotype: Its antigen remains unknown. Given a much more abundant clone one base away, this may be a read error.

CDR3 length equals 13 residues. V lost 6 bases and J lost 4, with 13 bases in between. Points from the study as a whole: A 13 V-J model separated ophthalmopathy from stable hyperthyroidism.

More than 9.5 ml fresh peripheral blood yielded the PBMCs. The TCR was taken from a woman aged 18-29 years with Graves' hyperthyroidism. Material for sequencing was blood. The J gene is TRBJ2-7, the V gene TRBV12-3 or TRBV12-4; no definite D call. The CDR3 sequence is CASRDKVEYEQYF. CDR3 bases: TGTGCCAGCAGAGACAAGGTCGAGTACGAGCAGTACTTC.